The T cell receptor beta chain described here comes from a study of T cells in Graves' hyperthyroidism and ophthalmopathy (dated by TCRdb to the late 2010s). With regard to the full study: Peripheral blood was collected at initial diagnosis, before any treatment. Following sampling, methimazole starting at 30 mg daily was given to hyperthyroidism patients, and high-dose intravenous methylprednisolone was given to ophthalmopathy patients. The roughly 100 discovery patients were randomly divided into training and test sets at a 7:3 ratio. Thyroid tissue and blood T-cell repertoires from six or seven Graves' hyperthyroidism patients were also compared in the study. Prospective prediction of ophthalmopathy was tested in an independent validation cohort of approximately 19 hyperthyroidism patients and 17 patients who later progressed to ophthalmopathy. TCR V-J signatures able to tell the groups apart were searched for in a discovery cohort of 95 or so patients, of whom under 45 had Graves' ophthalmopathy and more than 55 had stable Graves' hyperthyroidism. The paper reports TCR Vbeta CDR3 sequencing of over 120 peripheral blood samples: some 44 ophthalmopathy, roughly 74 hyperthyroidism and roughly 17 progressor patients. Broad study findings and their caveats: Sample size was not statistically predetermined, and investigators were not blinded to group allocation. In validation, progression to ophthalmopathy was predicted by the model with almost 71% sensitivity and under 85% specificity, a median of approximately 7.1 months before onset. Ophthalmopathy was separated from stable hyperthyroidism by a 13 V-J signature model, with 85% to 90% sensitivity and roughly 81% specificity obtained in cross-validation and 80%/75% obtained in testing. Most expanded thyroid clonotypes (frequency above 0.001) were also detected in blood, a finding suggesting that blood repertoires may reflect thyroid immune responses.

The TCR beta CDR3 regions were amplified from RNA transcripts. The TCR CDR3 was subjected to a first round of RT-PCR using the HTBI primer set and the Qiagen OneStep RT-PCR kit. Libraries were constructed in a second round of multiplex PCR, after which size selection and purification were performed. Libraries were sequenced paired-end with 100 bp reads on an Illumina HiSeq2000. In the authors' own workflow: SOAPnuke was used to process the raw data, throwing out any read that contained adapters or uncalled bases, had a mean Phred below 15, or lacked an exact constant-primer or identifier match. COPE v1.2.5 was used to merge the high-quality paired reads, and each unique nucleotide sequence was defined as a clonotype. Clonotypes were aligned to IMGT TRBV, TRBD and TRBJ reference segments using MiTCR v1.1. The analysis was restricted to V-J combinations with a frequency above 0.0001, which together covered roughly 99% of the repertoires. The TCS score was defined as the ratio of F50 (clonal expansion) to E x V (chaos), calculated using BLOSUM62-based TCRdist between CDR3 peptides within each V-J. Welch's t-statistics and random forest reduced around 550 V-J features to roughly 13, which were used in a naive Bayes classifier (R e1071). The Morisita-Horn index was used to measure how similar the thyroid and blood repertoires were. TCRdb's own reprocessing of the public reads used fastp at Q25 and MiXCR and kept productive beta chains. Here each entry gathers all rows of one CDR3 protein and keeps the most common genes and DNA. Clone size and V and J calls follow TCRdb, not the original study. For this sample the table gives about 680,000 distinct CDR3 sequences, of which 35% were detected only once. The biggest ten clones account for less than 35% of the sample.

A patient counted as having stable Graves' hyperthyroidism if no progression to ophthalmopathy occurred over 18 months of follow-up. Hyperthyroidism patients were aged 18 to 65 years and newly diagnosed, with disease duration of less than 2 months. The study excluded patients with uncontrolled infections, other autoimmune diseases, pregnancy or lactation. Clinical symptoms, serum thyroxine and TRAb, thyroid ultrasound, and orbital computed tomography formed the basis for the diagnoses. Ficoll-Paque density gradient centrifugation was used to isolate PBMCs from around 10 ml of fresh peripheral blood. Trizol reagent was used to extract total RNA, and RNA quality was then checked on an Agilent 2100 Bioanalyzer. This clonotype was observed once. What this receptor recognizes is not known. Base qualities were left out, and no much larger clone turns up one base away. A lone read offers only weak evidence.

This TCR came from a woman aged 40-49 years with Graves' hyperthyroidism. Sequences were obtained from blood.

CDR3 sequence: CASSTTGGGGQPQHF. The DNA sequence is given as TGTGCCAGCAGCACGACGGGAGGTGGCGGTCAGCCCCAGCATTTT. The chain is encoded by TRBV7-9 joined to TRBJ1-5; the D gene is unclear. CDR1 and CDR2 are drawn from the germline V gene (reference sequence): SEHNR, FQNEAQ. Deletion took 5 bases off V and 6 bases off J, with a span of 17 bases between the germline ends. The CDR3 runs 15 amino acids, cysteine and phenylalanine included. Here the CDR3 DNA is all that survives: 45 bases in frame from base 1.